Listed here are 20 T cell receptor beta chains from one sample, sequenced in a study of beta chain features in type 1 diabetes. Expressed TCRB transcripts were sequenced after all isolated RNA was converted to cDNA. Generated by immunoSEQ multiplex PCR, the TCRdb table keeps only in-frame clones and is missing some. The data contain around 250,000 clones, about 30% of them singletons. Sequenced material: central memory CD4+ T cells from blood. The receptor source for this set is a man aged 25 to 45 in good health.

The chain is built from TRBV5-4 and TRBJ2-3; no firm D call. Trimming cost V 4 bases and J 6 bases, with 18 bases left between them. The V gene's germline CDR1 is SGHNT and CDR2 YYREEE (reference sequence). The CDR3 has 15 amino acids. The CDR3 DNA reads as TGTGCCAGCAGCCCCCAGCCTAACCCCCGGGATACGCAGTATTTT. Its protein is CASSPQPNPRDTQYF.

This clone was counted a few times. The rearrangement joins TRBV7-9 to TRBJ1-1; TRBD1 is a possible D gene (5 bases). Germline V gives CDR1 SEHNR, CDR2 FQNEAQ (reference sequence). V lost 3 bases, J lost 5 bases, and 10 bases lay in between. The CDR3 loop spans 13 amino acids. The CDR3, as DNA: TGTGCCAGCAGCTTTGGGGGGGATACTGAAGCTTTCTTT. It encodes CASSFGGDTEAFF.

The CDR3: CASSSMAGGYEETQYF. The CDR3, as DNA: TGCGCCAGCAGCTCGATGGCGGGGGGGTACGAAGAGACCCAGTACTTC. The chain uses TRBV5-1 and TRBJ2-5; 9 bases map to TRBD2. Germline CDR1 SGHRS, CDR2 YFSETQ. The CDR3 length is 16 residues. J was trimmed by 3 bases and V by 3 bases; bases with no gene match: 9. Full variable domain (rest looked up from reference TRBV5-1 and TRBJ2-5): KAGVTQTPRYLIKTRGQQVTLSCSPISGHRSVSWYQQTPGQGLQFLFEYFSETQRNKGNFPGRFSGRQFSNSRSEMNVSTLELGDSALYLCASSSMAGGYEETQYFGPGTRLLVL.

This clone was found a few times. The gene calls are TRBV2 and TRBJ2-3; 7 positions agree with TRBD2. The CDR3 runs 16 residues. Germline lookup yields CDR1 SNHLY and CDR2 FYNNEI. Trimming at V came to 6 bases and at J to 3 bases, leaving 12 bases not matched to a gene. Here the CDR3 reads CASSQPRTRPTDTQYF. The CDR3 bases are TGTGCCAGCAGCCAACCCCGGACTAGACCAACAGATACGCAGTATTTT.

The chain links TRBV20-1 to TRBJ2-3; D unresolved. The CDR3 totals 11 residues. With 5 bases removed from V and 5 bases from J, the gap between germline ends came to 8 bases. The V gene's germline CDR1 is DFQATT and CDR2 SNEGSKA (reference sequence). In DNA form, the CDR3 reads TGCAGTGCTCTACGGATAGATACGCAGTATTTT. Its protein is CSALRIDTQYF.

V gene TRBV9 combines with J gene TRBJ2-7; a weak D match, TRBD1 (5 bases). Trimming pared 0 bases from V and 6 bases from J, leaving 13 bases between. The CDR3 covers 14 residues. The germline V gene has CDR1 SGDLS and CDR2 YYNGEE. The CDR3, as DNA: TGTGCCAGCAGCGTAGCTCCAGGGCCCTTCGAGCAGTACTTC. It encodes CASSVAPGPFEQYF.

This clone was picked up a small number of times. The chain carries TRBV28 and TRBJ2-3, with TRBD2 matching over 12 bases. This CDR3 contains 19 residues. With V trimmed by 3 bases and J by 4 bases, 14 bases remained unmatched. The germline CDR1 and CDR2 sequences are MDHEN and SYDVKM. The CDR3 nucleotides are TGTGCCAGCAGTTTCGACTCGACTAGCGGGAGTATTCGGCCAGATACGCAGTATTTT. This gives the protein CASSFDSTSGSIRPDTQYF. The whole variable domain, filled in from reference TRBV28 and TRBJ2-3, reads DVKVTQSSRYLVKRTGEKVFLECVQDMDHENMFWYRQDPGLGLRLIYFSYDVKMKEKGDIPEGYSVSREKKERFSLILESASTNQTSMYLCASSFDSTSGSIRPDTQYFGPGTRLTVL.

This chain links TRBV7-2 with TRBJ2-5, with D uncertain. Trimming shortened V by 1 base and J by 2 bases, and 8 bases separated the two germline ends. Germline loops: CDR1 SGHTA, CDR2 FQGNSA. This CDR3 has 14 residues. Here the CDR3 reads CASSLGLQQETQYF. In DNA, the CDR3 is TGTGCCAGCAGCTTAGGACTTCAGCAAGAGACCCAGTACTTC.

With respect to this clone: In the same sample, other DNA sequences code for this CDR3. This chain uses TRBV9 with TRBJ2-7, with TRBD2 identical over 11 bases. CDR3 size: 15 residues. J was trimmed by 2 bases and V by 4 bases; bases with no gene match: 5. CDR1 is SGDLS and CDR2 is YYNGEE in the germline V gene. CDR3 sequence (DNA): TGTGCCAGCAGCCCAGGACTAGCGGGTCCCTACGAGCAGTACTTC. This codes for CASSPGLAGPYEQYF. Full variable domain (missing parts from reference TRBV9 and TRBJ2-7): DSGVTQTPKHLITATGQRVTLRCSPRSGDLSVYWYQQSLDQGLQFLIQYYNGEERAKGNILERFSAQQFPDLHSELNLSSLELGDSALYFCASSPGLAGPYEQYFGPGTRLTVT.

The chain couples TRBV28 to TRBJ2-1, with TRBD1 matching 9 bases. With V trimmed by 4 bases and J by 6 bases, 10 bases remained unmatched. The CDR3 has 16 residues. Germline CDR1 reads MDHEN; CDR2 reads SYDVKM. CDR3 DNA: TGTGCCAGCAGTTCGACCGGGACAGGGTCCGGCAATGAGCAGTTCTTC. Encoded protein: CASSSTGTGSGNEQFF.

This CDR3 reads CAWSVNRDSNQPQHF. The CDR3 DNA follows: TGTGCCTGGAGTGTTAACAGGGATAGCAATCAGCCCCAGCATTTT. This chain joins TRBV30 and TRBJ1-5; D is perhaps TRBD1 (6 bases). The CDR3 spans 15 residues. Per the germline V gene, CDR1 is GTSNPN and CDR2 is SVGIG (reference sequence). Trimming removed 0 bases at V and 0 bases at J, with 9 bases between.

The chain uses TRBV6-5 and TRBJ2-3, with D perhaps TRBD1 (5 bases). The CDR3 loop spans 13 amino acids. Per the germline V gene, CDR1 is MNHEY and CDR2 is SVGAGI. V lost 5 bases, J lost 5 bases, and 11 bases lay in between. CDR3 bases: TGTGCCAGCAGTAGGGGAAGAGGAGATACGCAGTATTTT. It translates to CASSRGRGDTQYF.

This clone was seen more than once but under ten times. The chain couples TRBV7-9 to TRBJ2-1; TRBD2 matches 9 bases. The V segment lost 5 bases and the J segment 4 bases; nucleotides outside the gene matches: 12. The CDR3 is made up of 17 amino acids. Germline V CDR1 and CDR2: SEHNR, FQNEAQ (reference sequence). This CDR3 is CASSDASGTSRYNEQFF. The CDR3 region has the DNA TGTGCCAGCAGCGACGCATCCGGGACTAGCAGATACAATGAGCAGTTCTTC. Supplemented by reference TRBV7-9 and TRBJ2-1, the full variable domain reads DTGVSQNPRHKITKRGQNVTFRCDPISEHNRLYWYRQTLGQGPEFLTYFQNEAQLEKSRLLSDRFSAERPKGSFSTLEIQRTEQGDSAMYLCASSDASGTSRYNEQFFGPGTRLTVL.

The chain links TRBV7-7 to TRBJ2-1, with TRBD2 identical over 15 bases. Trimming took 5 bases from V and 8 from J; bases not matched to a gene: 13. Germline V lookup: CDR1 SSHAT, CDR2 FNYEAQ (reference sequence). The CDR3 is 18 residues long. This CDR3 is CASSPSAGLAGGTDEQFF. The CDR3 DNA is TGTGCCAGCAGCCCTTCGGCGGGACTAGCGGGAGGAACCGATGAGCAGTTCTTC.

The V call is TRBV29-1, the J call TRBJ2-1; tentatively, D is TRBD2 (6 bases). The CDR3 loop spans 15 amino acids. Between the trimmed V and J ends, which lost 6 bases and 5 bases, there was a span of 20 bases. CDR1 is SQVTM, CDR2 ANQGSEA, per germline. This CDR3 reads CSVQKTSWHNNEQFF. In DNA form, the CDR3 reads TGCAGCGTCCAGAAAACTAGCTGGCACAACAATGAGCAGTTCTTC.

CDR3 bases: TGTGCCAGCAGCTTGGCTCGGGGAGACTACGAGCAGTACTTC. This sequence encodes CASSLARGDYEQYF. The chain employs TRBV5-4 and TRBJ2-7, with a weak D call TRBD2 (5 bases). The ends were cut back, 0 bases at V and 3 bases at J, with 10 bases in the middle. This CDR3 comprises 14 residues. Germline-derived CDR1 and CDR2 are SGHNT and YYREEE (reference sequence).

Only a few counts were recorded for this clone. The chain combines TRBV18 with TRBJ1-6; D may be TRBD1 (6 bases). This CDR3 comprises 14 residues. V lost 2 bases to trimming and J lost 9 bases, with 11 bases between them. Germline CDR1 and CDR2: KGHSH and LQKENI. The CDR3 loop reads CASSPGQRGSPLHF. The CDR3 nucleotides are TGTGCCAGCTCACCAGGACAGCGAGGTTCACCCCTCCACTTT.

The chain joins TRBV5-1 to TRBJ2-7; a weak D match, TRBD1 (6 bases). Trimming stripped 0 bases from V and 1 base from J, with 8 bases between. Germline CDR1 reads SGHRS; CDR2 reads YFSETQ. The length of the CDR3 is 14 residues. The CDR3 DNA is TGCGCCAGCAGCTTGGTTGGACAGTCCTACGAGCAGTACTTC. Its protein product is CASSLVGQSYEQYF. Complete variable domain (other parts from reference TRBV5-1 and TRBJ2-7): KAGVTQTPRYLIKTRGQQVTLSCSPISGHRSVSWYQQTPGQGLQFLFEYFSETQRNKGNFPGRFSGRQFSNSRSEMNVSTLELGDSALYLCASSLVGQSYEQYFGPGTRLTVT.

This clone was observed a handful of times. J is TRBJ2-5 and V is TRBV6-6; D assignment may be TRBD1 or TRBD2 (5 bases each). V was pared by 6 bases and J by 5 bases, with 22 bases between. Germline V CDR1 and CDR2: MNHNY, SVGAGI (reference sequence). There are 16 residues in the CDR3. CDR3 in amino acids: CASSRPPGQGGETQYF. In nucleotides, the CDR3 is TGTGCCAGCAGCCGACCCCCAGGGCAAGGCGGGGAGACCCAGTACTTC.

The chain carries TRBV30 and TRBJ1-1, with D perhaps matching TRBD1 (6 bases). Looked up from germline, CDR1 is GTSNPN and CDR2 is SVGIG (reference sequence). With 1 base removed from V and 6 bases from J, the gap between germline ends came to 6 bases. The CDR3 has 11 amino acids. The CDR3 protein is CAWSDRAEAFF. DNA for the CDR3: TGTGCCTGGAGTGACAGGGCTGAAGCTTTCTTT.